The 14 T cell receptor beta chains in this list originate from one sample, sequenced in a study of T cell clonotyping in hematopoietic cell transplantation. Data came from immunoSEQ multiplex PCR; TCRdb stores just in-frame clones and leaves some out. The sample yields approximately 8,400 clones, roughly 66% seen once. The sequencing here drew on peripheral blood mononuclear cells, taken 100 days after allogeneic stem cell transplant. The source of these receptors is a male patient aged 60 to 75 who had an allogeneic stem cell transplant from an unrelated donor, so the T cells may come from the graft donor. Some clones in this sample may be carry-over from other donors' samples.

This chain links TRBV4-1 with TRBJ2-5; TRBD2 matches at 10 bases. The germline gives CDR1 MGHRA, CDR2 YSYEKL. V lost 7 bases and J lost 1; bases outside the gene matches: 6. The length of the CDR3 is 15 residues. CDR3 amino acids: CASTSVAGGQETQYF. CDR3 DNA sequence: TGCGCCAGCACCTCAGTAGCGGGGGGCCAAGAGACCCAGTACTTC.

Note on this clone: This sample also contains other DNA sequences that code for the same CDR3. The chain recombines TRBV6-5 with TRBJ1-2; tentatively, D is TRBD1 (6 bases). Germline V gives CDR1 MNHEY, CDR2 SVGAGI. CDR3 length equals 12 residues. With 7 bases removed from V and 0 bases from J, the gap between germline ends came to 6 bases. The DNA of the CDR3 is TGTGCCAGCAAGGGGGCTAACTATGGCTACACCTTC. This gives the protein CASKGANYGYTF.

The J gene is TRBJ2-1, the V gene TRBV5-1, with 14 bases that match TRBD2. The CDR3 has 15 residues. With V trimmed by 5 bases and J by 7 bases, 5 bases remained unmatched. The germline V gene encodes CDR1 SGHRS and CDR2 YFSETQ. CDR3 nucleotides: TGCGCCAGCAGGACCGGGACTAGCGGGGGTAATGAGCAGTTCTTC. Amino acids: CASRTGTSGGNEQFF.

The rearrangement joins TRBV6-6 to TRBJ2-7; 10 bases agree with TRBD2. The CDR3 length is 13 residues. Losses at the gene ends were 11 bases for V and 5 bases for J; bases not matched to a gene: 9. Germline CDR1 MNHNY, CDR2 SVGAGI (reference sequence). In DNA, the CDR3 is TGTGCCTCTCGGTCTAGCGGGAGCCACGAGCAGTACTTC. It encodes CASRSSGSHEQYF.

This chain connects TRBV18 to TRBJ1-5; D is perhaps TRBD1 (5 bases). CDR1 KGHSH and CDR2 LQKENI come from the germline V gene. This CDR3 region has 14 residues. V lost 3 bases and J 6 bases, leaving 12 bases between the germline ends. CDR3 sequence (DNA): TGTGCCAGCTCACCCTCGGGAGGGGCTCAGCCCCAGCATTTT. Translated: CASSPSGGAQPQHF.

This chain links TRBV6-1 with TRBJ1-5; the D gene is possibly TRBD1 (5 bases). Per the germline V gene, CDR1 is MNHNS and CDR2 is SASEGT. Between the trimmed V and J ends, which lost 4 bases and 5 bases, there was a span of 18 bases. The CDR3 has 16 amino acids. The CDR3 sequence: CASSVEGLWADQPQHF. CDR3 DNA sequence: TGTGCCAGCAGTGTAGAGGGGTTATGGGCGGATCAGCCCCAGCATTTT.

This clone was seen a few times. The genes are TRBV7-2 and TRBJ1-1; D is unresolved. The length of the CDR3 is 13 residues. Trimming left V 3 bases short and J 1 base short, with 6 bases between. CDR1 is SGHTA and CDR2 is FQGNSA in the germline V gene. The CDR3 DNA is TGTGCCAGCAGCTTCGACCCGAACACTGAAGCTTTCTTT. As protein: CASSFDPNTEAFF.

This clone has a single count. The genes are TRBV10-1 and TRBJ1-1; 9 positions match TRBD1. This CDR3 has 15 residues. With V trimmed by 5 bases and J by 1 base, 5 bases remained unmatched. Looked up from germline, CDR1 is WNHNN and CDR2 is SYGVQD (reference sequence). The CDR3 here is CASSPGQGTNTEAFF. CDR3 sequence (DNA): TGCGCCAGCAGTCCGGGACAGGGAACGAACACTGAAGCTTTCTTT.

The chain combines TRBV6-4 with TRBJ2-2, with D possibly being TRBD2 (5 bases). Germline V lookup: CDR1 MRHNA, CDR2 SNTAGT. The CDR3 runs 13 residues. V lost 3 bases and J 6 bases, leaving 8 bases between the germline ends. The CDR3 here is CASSEEDAGELFF. DNA of the CDR3: TGTGCCAGCAGTGAGGAGGATGCCGGGGAGCTGTTTTTT.

V gene TRBV5-1 combines with J gene TRBJ1-1; tentative D call: TRBD1 (6 bases). The germline V gene encodes CDR1 SGHRS and CDR2 YFSETQ. CDR3 length equals 16 residues. V was trimmed by 3 bases and J by 1 base, leaving 16 bases between them. The CDR3 here is CASSSLEGGRNTEAFF. CDR3 in DNA: TGCGCCAGCAGCTCACTGGAGGGGGGTCGGAACACTGAAGCTTTCTTT.

The rearrangement links TRBV5-6 to TRBJ1-4, with D unclear. The CDR3 runs to 14 residues. The germline V and J ends were trimmed by 3 bases and 8 bases, with 14 bases remaining between them. Germline loops: CDR1 SGHDT, CDR2 YYEEEE. In nucleotides, the CDR3 is TGTGCCAGCAGCTCCCTGTGGAGCCGGGAAAAACTGTTTTTT. Translating it yields CASSSLWSREKLFF. Drawing the rest from reference TRBV5-6 and TRBJ1-4, the complete variable domain is DAGVTQSPTHLIKTRGQQVTLRCSPKSGHDTVSWYQQALGQGPQFIFQYYEEEERQRGNFPDRFSGHQFPNYSSELNVNALLLGDSALYLCASSSLWSREKLFFGSGTQLSVL.

This clone is medium-sized. The genes are TRBV7-9 and TRBJ2-3; 11 bases are a match to TRBD2. The CDR3 length is 18 residues. The ends lost 10 bases at V and 2 bases at J; junction bases unmatched: 17. CDR1 is SEHNR and CDR2 is FQNEAQ in the germline V gene (reference sequence). The DNA for the CDR3 is TGTGCCACTCACCAGGGACTAGCGGACAAAGGCGTCACAGATACGCAGTATTTT. Translating gives CATHQGLADKGVTDTQYF.

This rearrangement joins TRBV2 to TRBJ1-1, with D possibly being TRBD1 (5 bases). The CDR3 is 14 amino acids. Trimming left V 7 bases short and J 0 bases short, with 12 bases between. Germline V gene lookup returns CDR1 SNHLY and CDR2 FYNNEI. CDR3 DNA sequence: TGTGCCAGCACAGACAGCCCATTGAACACTGAAGCTTTCTTT. As protein: CASTDSPLNTEAFF.

Relative to its sample, this clone is medium-sized. Additional DNA sequences in this sample encode the identical CDR3. The chain employs TRBV30 and TRBJ1-1, with D possibly being TRBD1 (5 bases). With 2 bases removed from V and 5 bases from J, the gap between germline ends came to 9 bases. The CDR3 totals 12 residues. Germline lookup yields CDR1 GTSNPN and CDR2 SVGIG (reference sequence). The CDR3 region is CAWSQGWTEAFF. CDR3 DNA sequence: TGTGCCTGGAGTCAGGGCTGGACTGAAGCTTTCTTT.